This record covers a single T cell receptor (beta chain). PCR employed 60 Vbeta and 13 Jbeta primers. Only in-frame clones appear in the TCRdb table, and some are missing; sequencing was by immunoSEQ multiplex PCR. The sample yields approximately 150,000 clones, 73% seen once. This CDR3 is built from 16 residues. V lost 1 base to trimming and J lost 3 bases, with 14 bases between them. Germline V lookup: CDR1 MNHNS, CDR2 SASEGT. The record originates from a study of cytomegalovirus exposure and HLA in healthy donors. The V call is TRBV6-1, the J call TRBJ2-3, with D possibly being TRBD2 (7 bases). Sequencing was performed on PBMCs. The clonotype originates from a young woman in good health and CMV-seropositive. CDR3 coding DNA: TGTGCCAGCAGTGAAGAGGGAGGGGGGCCGACAGATACGCAGTATTTT. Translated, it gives CASSEEGGGPTDTQYF.